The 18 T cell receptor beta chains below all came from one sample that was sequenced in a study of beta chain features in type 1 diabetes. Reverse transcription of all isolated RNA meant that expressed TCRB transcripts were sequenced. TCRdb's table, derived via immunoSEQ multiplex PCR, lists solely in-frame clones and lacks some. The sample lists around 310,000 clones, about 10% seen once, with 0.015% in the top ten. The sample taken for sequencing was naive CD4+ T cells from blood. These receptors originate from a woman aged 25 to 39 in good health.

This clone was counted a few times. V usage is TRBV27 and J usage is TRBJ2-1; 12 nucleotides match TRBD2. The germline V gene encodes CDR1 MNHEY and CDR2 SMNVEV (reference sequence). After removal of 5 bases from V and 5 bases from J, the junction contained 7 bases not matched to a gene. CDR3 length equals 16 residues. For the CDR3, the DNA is TGTGCCAGCAGTAAAAGGACTAGCGGGGATCACAATGAGCAGTTCTTC. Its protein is CASSKRTSGDHNEQFF.

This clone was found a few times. For the CDR3, the DNA is TGTGCCAGCAGTTCGGCAGGGGGTAACAATGAGCAGTTCTTC. The encoded protein is CASSSAGGNNEQFF. This sequence joins TRBV6-1 and TRBJ2-1, with TRBD1 matching 7 bases. With 5 bases clipped from V and 5 bases from J, the junction kept 6 bases outside the gene matches. The CDR3 is 14 residues long. Germline V gene data show CDR1 as MNHNS and CDR2 as SASEGT.

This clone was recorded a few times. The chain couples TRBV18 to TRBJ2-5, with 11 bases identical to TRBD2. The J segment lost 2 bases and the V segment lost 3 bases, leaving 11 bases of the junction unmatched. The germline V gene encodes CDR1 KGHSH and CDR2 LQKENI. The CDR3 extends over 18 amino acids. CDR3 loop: CASSPSPPGLAAQETQYF. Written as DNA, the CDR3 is TGTGCCAGCTCACCCTCTCCTCCGGGACTAGCGGCTCAAGAGACCCAGTACTTC.

The CDR3 DNA reads as TGTGCCTGCGGGCGAAGGAATGAAAAACTGTTTTTT. It translates to CACGRRNEKLFF. This rearrangement joins TRBV19 to TRBJ1-4; D not resolved. This CDR3 contains 12 residues. The germline V gene encodes CDR1 LNHDA and CDR2 SQIVND (reference sequence). Between the trimmed V and J ends, which lost 11 bases and 5 bases, there was a span of 12 bases. Complete variable domain (other parts from reference TRBV19 and TRBJ1-4): DGGITQSPKYLFRKEGQNVTLSCEQNLNHDAMYWYRQDPGQGLRLIYYSQIVNDFQKGDIAEGYSVSREKKESFPLTVTSAQKNPTAFYLCACGRRNEKLFFGSGTQLSVL.

The CDR3 loop is CSASREHEQFF. In DNA, the CDR3 is TGCAGTGCTAGTAGGGAGCATGAGCAGTTCTTC. The V call is TRBV20-1, the J call TRBJ2-1; tentative D call: TRBD2 (5 bases). Looked up from germline, CDR1 is DFQATT and CDR2 is SNEGSKA (reference sequence). Between the trimmed V and J ends, which lost 3 bases and 8 bases, there was a span of 8 bases. This CDR3 is built from 11 residues.

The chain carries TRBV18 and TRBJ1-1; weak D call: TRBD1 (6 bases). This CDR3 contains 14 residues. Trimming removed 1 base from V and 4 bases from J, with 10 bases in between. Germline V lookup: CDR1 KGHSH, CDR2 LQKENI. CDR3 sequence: CASSPLDSGTEAFF. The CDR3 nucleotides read TGTGCCAGCTCACCACTGGACAGCGGCACTGAAGCTTTCTTT.

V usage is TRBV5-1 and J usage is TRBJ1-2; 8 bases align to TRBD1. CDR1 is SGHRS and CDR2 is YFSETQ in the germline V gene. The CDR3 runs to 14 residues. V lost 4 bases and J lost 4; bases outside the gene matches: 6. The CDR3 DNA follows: TGCGCCAGCAGCCAGGGGACAGGACCCTATGGCTACACCTTC. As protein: CASSQGTGPYGYTF.

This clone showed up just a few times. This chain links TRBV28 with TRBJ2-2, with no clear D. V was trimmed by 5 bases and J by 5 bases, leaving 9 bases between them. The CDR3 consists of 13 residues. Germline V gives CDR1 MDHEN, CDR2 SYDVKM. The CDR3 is CASSRAATGELFF. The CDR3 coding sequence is TGTGCCAGCAGTCGCGCCGCGACCGGGGAGCTGTTTTTT.

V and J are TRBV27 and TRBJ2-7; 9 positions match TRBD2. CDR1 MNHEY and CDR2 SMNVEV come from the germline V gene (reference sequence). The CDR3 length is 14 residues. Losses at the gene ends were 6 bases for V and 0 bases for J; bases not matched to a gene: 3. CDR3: CASRLSGSSYEQYF. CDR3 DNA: TGTGCCAGCAGACTTAGCGGGAGCTCCTACGAGCAGTACTTC.

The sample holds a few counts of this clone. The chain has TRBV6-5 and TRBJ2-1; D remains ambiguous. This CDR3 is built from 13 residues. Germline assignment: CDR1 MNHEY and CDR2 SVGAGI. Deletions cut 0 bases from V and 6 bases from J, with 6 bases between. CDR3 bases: TGTGCCAGCAGTTACTCGAGGTCCAATGAGCAGTTCTTC. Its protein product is CASSYSRSNEQFF.

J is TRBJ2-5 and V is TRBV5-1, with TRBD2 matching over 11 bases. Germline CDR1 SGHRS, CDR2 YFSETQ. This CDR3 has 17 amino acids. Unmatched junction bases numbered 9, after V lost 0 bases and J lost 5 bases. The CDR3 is CASSLAGGVAGGETQYF. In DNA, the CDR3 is TGCGCCAGCAGCTTGGCCGGTGGAGTAGCGGGAGGGGAGACCCAGTACTTC.

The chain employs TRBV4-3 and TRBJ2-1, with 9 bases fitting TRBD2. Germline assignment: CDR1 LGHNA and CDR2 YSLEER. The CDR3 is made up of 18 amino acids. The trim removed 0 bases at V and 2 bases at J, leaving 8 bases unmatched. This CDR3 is CASSQERSLAGTYNEQFF. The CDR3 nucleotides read TGCGCCAGCAGCCAAGAAAGGTCGCTAGCGGGGACCTACAATGAGCAGTTCTTC.

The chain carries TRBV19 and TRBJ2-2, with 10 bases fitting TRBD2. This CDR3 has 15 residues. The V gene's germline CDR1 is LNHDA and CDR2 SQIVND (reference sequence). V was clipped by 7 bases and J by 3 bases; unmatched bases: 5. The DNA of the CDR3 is TGTGCCAGTACCCCGGGACTAGCGTACACCGGGGAGCTGTTTTTT. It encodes CASTPGLAYTGELFF.

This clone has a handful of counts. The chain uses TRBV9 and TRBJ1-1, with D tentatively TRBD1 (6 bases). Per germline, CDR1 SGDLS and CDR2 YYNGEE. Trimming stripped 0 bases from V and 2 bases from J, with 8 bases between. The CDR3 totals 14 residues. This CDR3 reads CASSVGGPNTEAFF. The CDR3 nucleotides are TGTGCCAGCAGCGTAGGGGGGCCTAACACTGAAGCTTTCTTT.

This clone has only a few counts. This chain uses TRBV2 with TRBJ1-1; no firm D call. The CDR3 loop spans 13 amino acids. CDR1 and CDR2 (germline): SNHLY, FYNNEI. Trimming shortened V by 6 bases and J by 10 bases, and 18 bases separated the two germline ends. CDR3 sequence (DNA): TGTGCCAGCAGCGAGGCGTACCGGTCGGGAGCTTTCTTT. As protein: CASSEAYRSGAFF.

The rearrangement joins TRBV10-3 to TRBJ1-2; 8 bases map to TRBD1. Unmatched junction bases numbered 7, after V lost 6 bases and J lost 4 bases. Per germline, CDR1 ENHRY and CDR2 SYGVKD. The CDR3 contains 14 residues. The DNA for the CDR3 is TGTGCCATCAGCCTCGGACAGGGCGGCTATGGCTACACCTTC. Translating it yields CAISLGQGGYGYTF.

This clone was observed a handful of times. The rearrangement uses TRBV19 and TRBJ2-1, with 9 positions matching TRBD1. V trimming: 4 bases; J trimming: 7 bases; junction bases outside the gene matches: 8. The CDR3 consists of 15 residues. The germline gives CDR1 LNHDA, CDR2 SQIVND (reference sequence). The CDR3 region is CASSTTGGRRNEQFF. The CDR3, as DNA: TGTGCCAGTAGTACGACAGGGGGTAGAAGAAATGAGCAGTTCTTC.

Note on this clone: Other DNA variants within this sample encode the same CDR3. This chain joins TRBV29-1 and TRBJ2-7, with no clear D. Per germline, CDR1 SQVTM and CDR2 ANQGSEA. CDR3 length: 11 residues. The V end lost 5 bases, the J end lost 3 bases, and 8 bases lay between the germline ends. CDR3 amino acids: CSVTRNYEQYF. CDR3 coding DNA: TGCAGCGTTACCAGGAACTACGAGCAGTACTTC.